This passage covers 18 T cell receptor beta chains from one sample sequenced in a study of T cells in Graves' hyperthyroidism and ophthalmopathy. Amplification targeted TCR beta CDR3 regions from RNA transcripts. With the HTBI primer set, the TCR CDR3 went through a first round of RT-PCR. MiXCR, applied by TCRdb to the multiplex PCR reads, yields one record per CDR3 protein. Altogether 25,000 to 30,000 distinct CDR3 sequences are present, 45% being singletons, with the ten largest covering 10%. The sequenced sample was blood. The receptors come from a woman in her twenties or thirties with Graves' hyperthyroidism.

Note on this clonotype: The CDR3 does not close with the conserved phenylalanine or tryptophan, likely indicating a read error. This chain connects TRBV11-3 to TRBJ2-7; D is uncertain. CDR1 is SGHNT and CDR2 is YENEEA in the germline V gene. The CDR3 runs to 12 residues. The CDR3 region is CASSSYSYGQYL. CDR3 sequence (DNA): TGTGCCAGCAGCTCCTACTCCTACGGGCAGTACCTC.

The chain links TRBV5-6 to TRBJ2-5; the D gene is possibly TRBD1 (6 bases). Germline CDR1 and CDR2: SGHDT and YYEEEE. CDR3 length: 14 residues. V was pared by 3 bases and J by 7 bases, with 16 bases between. CDR3 in DNA: TGTGCCAGCAGCTCCACAGGGACCCAGGCGACCCAGTACTTC. Amino acid sequence: CASSSTGTQATQYF.

The rearrangement uses TRBV7-9 and TRBJ1-2; D not resolved. CDR1 is SEHNR and CDR2 is FQNEAQ in the germline V gene (reference sequence). There are 12 residues in the CDR3. Trimming stripped 6 bases from V and 1 base from J, with 6 bases between. The CDR3 region has the DNA TGTGCCAGCAGTTTTGATAACTATGGCTACACCTTC. It encodes CASSFDNYGYTF.

The rearrangement links TRBV7-6 to TRBJ2-2; TRBD2 agrees at 14 bases. The CDR3 length is 20 residues. J gave up 1 base and V 3 bases, and 10 bases lay outside the gene matches. Germline lookup yields CDR1 SGHVS and CDR2 FNYEAQ. For the CDR3, the DNA is TGTGCCAGCAGCTTGATAGCCGGGACTAGCGGGGGAAGGAACACCGGGGAGCTGTTTTTT. Its protein product is CASSLIAGTSGGRNTGELFF.

This clonotype was observed a handful of times. The gene calls are TRBV28 and TRBJ2-3; TRBD2 matches at 14 bases. The CDR3 contains 21 residues. Trimming at V came to 5 bases and at J to 0 bases, leaving 16 bases not matched to a gene. Germline CDR1 MDHEN, CDR2 SYDVKM. The CDR3 reads CASSAPGTSGSPILSTDTQYF. Here the CDR3 DNA reads TGTGCCAGCAGTGCCCCCGGGACTAGCGGGAGTCCTATCCTAAGCACAGATACGCAGTATTTT.

This chain connects TRBV24-1 to TRBJ2-1, with D possibly called TRBD1 or TRBD2 (5 bases each). CDR3 length equals 15 residues. The ends were cut back, 3 bases at V and 8 bases at J, with 16 bases in the middle. Germline V CDR1 and CDR2: KGHDR, SFDVKD. CDR3 bases: TGTGCCACCAGTGATGTCGGGGCAGGGAACGATGAGCAGTTCTTC. This sequence encodes CATSDVGAGNDEQFF.

Details on this clonotype: One end of the junction varies from germline; a read error may be responsible. The CDR3 nucleotides read TGTGCCAGCAAGGGGTCACTCTACGTGCAGTACTTC. It translates to CASKGSLYVQYF. The chain employs TRBV5-1 and TRBJ2-7; TRBD1 might be the D (5 bases). The CDR3 runs to 12 residues. Germline V gives CDR1 SGHRS, CDR2 YFSETQ.

In this sample, this clonotype turned up once. The chain employs TRBV6-6 and TRBJ1-1; D is perhaps TRBD1 (5 bases). Germline loops: CDR1 MNHNY, CDR2 SVGAGI (reference sequence). This CDR3 region has 15 residues. V lost 6 bases, J lost 3 bases, and 17 bases lay in between. Written as DNA, the CDR3 is TGTGCCAGCAGCTCCCCCGGGGCCTCATACACTGAAGCTTTCTTT. Translation: CASSSPGASYTEAFF.

The rearrangement links TRBV9 to TRBJ2-2; TRBD2 is a possible D gene (6 bases). The germline CDR1 and CDR2 sequences are SGDLS and YYNGEE. Trimming cost V 3 bases and J 6 bases, with 12 bases left between them. This CDR3 spans 14 amino acids. The CDR3: CASSGFSGAGELFF. The CDR3 DNA sequence: TGTGCCAGCAGCGGGTTTAGCGGAGCCGGGGAGCTGTTTTTT. Using reference TRBV9 and TRBJ2-2 for the parts outside the CDR3, the full variable domain is DSGVTQTPKHLITATGQRVTLRCSPRSGDLSVYWYQQSLDQGLQFLIQYYNGEERAKGNILERFSAQQFPDLHSELNLSSLELGDSALYFCASSGFSGAGELFFGEGSRLTVL.

The J gene is TRBJ2-3, the V gene TRBV7-3; 7 bases map to TRBD2. Per the germline V gene, CDR1 is SGHTA and CDR2 is FQGTGA. The CDR3 runs to 15 residues. Unmatched junction bases numbered 3, after V lost 3 bases and J lost 0 bases. DNA for the CDR3: TGTGCCAGCAGCTTTACTAGCGCTAGCACAGATACGCAGTATTTT. Translating it yields CASSFTSASTDTQYF.

The chain recombines TRBV6-2 or TRBV6-3 with TRBJ1-5; 8 positions match TRBD1. CDR3 size: 15 residues. CDR1 MNHEY and CDR2 SVGEGT come from the germline V gene. V lost 6 bases to trimming and J lost 11 bases; unmatched junction nucleotides: 15. In nucleotides, the CDR3 is TGTGCCAGCAGCAAACACTTGACAGGGGATGAGACCCAGCATTTT. This sequence encodes CASSKHLTGDETQHF.

The V gene is TRBV9, the J gene TRBJ1-3; no definite D call. Germline CDR1 reads SGDLS; CDR2 reads YYNGEE. Trimming pared 0 bases from V and 0 bases from J, leaving 10 bases between. CDR3 length equals 16 residues. The CDR3 protein is CASSVAGRSSGNTIYF. The CDR3 region has the DNA TGTGCCAGCAGCGTAGCTGGACGGAGCTCTGGAAACACCATATATTTT.

This clonotype has a count of ten or more. In DNA form, the CDR3 reads TGTGCCAGCAGTATAGCGGGAGGGCCGGGAGATACGCAGTATTTT. It specifies CASSIAGGPGDTQYF. V usage is TRBV28 and J usage is TRBJ2-3; TRBD2 matches 11 bases. J was trimmed by 5 bases and V by 5 bases; bases with no gene match: 6. The CDR3 is 15 residues long. CDR1 and CDR2 from the germline V gene are MDHEN and SYDVKM. Using reference TRBV28 and TRBJ2-3 for the parts outside the CDR3, the full variable domain is DVKVTQSSRYLVKRTGEKVFLECVQDMDHENMFWYRQDPGLGLRLIYFSYDVKMKEKGDIPEGYSVSREKKERFSLILESASTNQTSMYLCASSIAGGPGDTQYFGPGTRLTVL.

At least ten counts were recorded for this clonotype. The V gene is TRBV20-1, the J gene TRBJ1-5; weak D call: TRBD1 (5 bases). The CDR3 runs to 18 residues. The ends were cut back, 3 bases at V and 2 bases at J, with 23 bases in the middle. Germline-derived CDR1 and CDR2 are DFQATT and SNEGSKA (reference sequence). The CDR3 DNA follows: TGCAGTGCTAGTCCCTCCCTTGGAAACAGGCGGGGCAATCAGCCCCAGCATTTT. Amino acids: CSASPSLGNRRGNQPQHF.

CDR3 loop: CASRASGTDTQYF. In DNA form, the CDR3 reads TGTGCCAGTCGGGCTAGCGGGACAGATACGCAGTATTTT. The chain employs TRBV19 and TRBJ2-3; 8 nucleotides align to TRBD2. J gave up 3 bases and V 8 bases, and 4 bases lay outside the gene matches. Germline V gives CDR1 LNHDA, CDR2 SQIVND (reference sequence). The CDR3 is 13 residues long.

This sequence joins TRBV11-1 and TRBJ2-7, with no clear D. V was clipped by 7 bases and J by 4 bases, with 11 bases between them. CDR1 and CDR2 (germline): SGHAT, FQDESV (reference sequence). The CDR3 totals 12 residues. Here the CDR3 reads CASTVGSYEQYF. The DNA for the CDR3 is TGTGCCAGCACCGTTGGGTCGTACGAGCAGTACTTC.

This clonotype was counted many times. The chain recombines TRBV20-1 with TRBJ1-3, with D possibly TRBD1 on 5 matching bases. The CDR3 runs 14 residues. From germline, CDR1 is DFQATT and CDR2 SNEGSKA (reference sequence). V was shortened by 5 bases and J by 1 base, with 12 bases between the two germline ends. CDR3: CSAEGTLSGNTIYF. As DNA, the CDR3 is TGCAGTGCTGAGGGGACCCTATCTGGAAACACCATATATTTT.

This clonotype came up many times. The chain combines TRBV12-3 or TRBV12-4 with TRBJ2-1; TRBD2 aligns across 11 bases. The CDR3 totals 15 residues. The V gene end was trimmed by 3 bases and the J gene end by 7 bases; junction bases not matched to a gene: 5. The CDR3 loop reads CASSFSGRAENEQFF. The CDR3, as DNA: TGTGCCAGCAGTTTTAGCGGGAGGGCCGAGAATGAGCAGTTCTTC.